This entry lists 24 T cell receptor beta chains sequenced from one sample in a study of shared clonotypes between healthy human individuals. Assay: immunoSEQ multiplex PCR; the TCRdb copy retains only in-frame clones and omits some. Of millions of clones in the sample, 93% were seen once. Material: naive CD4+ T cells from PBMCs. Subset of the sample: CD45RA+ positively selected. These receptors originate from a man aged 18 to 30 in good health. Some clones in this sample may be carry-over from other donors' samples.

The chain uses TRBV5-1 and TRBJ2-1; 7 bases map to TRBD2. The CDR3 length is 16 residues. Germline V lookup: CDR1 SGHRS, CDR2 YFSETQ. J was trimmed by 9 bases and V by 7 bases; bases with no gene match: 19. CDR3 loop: CASETDPAGSLSEQFF. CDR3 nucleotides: TGCGCCAGCGAAACCGACCCAGCGGGATCCCTCAGTGAGCAGTTCTTC.

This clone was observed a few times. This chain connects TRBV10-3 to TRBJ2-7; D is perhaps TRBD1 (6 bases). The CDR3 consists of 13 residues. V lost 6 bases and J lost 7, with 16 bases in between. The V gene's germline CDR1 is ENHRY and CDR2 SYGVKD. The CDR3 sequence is CAIRSRRGDEQYF. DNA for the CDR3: TGTGCCATCAGGTCGCGCAGGGGCGATGAGCAGTACTTC.

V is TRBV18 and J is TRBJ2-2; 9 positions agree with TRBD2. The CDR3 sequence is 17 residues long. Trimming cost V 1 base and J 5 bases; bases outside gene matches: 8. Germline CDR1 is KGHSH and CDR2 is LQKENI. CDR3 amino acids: CASSPQVGLAPTGELFF. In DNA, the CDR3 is TGTGCCAGCTCACCACAAGTCGGACTAGCGCCAACCGGGGAGCTGTTTTTT.

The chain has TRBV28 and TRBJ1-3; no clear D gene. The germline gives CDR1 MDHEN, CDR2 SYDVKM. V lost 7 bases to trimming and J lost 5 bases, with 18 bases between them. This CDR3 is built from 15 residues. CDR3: CASTPALGRRNTIYF. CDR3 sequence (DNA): TGTGCCAGCACGCCCGCCCTGGGGAGAAGAAACACCATATATTTT.

CDR3: CASSPAGGDWNEQYF. CDR3 sequence (DNA): TGTGCCAGCAGCCCCGCGGGGGGCGACTGGAACGAGCAGTACTTC. V usage is TRBV7-6 and J usage is TRBJ2-7; 8 bases align to TRBD2. This CDR3 spans 15 amino acids. Germline V lookup: CDR1 SGHVS, CDR2 FNYEAQ. V dropped 5 bases and J dropped 5; count of bases not matched to a gene: 11.

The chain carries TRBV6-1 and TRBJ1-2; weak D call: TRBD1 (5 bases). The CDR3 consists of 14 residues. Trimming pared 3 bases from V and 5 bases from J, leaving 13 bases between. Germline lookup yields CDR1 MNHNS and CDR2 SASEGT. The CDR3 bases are TGTGCCAGCAGTGATCCAACAGGTTATTATGGCTACACCTTC. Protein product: CASSDPTGYYGYTF.

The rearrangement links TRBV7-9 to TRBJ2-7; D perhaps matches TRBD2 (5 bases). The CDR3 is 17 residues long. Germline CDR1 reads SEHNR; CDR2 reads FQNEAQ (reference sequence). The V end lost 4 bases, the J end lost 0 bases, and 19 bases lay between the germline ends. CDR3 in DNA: TGTGCCAGCAGCTCTGGTATGGGCGGACTCCCCTCCTACGAGCAGTACTTC. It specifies CASSSGMGGLPSYEQYF.

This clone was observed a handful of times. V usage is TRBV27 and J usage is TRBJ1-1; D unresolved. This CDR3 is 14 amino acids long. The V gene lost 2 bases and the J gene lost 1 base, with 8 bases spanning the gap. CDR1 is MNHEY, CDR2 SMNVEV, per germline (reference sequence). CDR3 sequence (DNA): TGTGCCAGCAGTTTAAAGGCGGGGAACACTGAAGCTTTCTTT. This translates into CASSLKAGNTEAFF.

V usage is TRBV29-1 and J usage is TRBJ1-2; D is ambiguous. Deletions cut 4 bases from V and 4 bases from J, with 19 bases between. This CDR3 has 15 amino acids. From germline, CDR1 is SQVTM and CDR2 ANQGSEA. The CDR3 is CSVAHREARSYGYTF. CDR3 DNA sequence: TGCAGCGTTGCCCACCGGGAGGCTCGATCCTATGGCTACACCTTC. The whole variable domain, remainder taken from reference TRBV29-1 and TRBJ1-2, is SAVISQKPSRDICQRGTSLTIQCQVDSQVTMMFWYRQQPGQSLTLIATANQGSEATYESGFVIDKFPISRPNLTFSTLTVSNMSPEDSSIYLCSVAHREARSYGYTFGSGTRLTVV.

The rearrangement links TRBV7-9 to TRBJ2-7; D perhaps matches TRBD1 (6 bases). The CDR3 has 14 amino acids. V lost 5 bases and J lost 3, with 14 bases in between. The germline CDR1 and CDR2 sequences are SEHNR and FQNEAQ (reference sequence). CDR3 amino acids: CASSDSRGNYEQYF. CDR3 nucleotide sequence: TGTGCCAGCAGCGATAGTAGGGGGAACTACGAGCAGTACTTC. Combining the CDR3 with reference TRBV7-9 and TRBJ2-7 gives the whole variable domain DTGVSQNPRHKITKRGQNVTFRCDPISEHNRLYWYRQTLGQGPEFLTYFQNEAQLEKSRLLSDRFSAERPKGSFSTLEIQRTEQGDSAMYLCASSDSRGNYEQYFGPGTRLTVT.

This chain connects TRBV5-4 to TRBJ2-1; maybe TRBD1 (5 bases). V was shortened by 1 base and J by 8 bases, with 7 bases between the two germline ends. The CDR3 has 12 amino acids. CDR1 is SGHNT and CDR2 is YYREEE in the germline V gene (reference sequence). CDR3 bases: TGTGCCAGCAGCTTGATGGGGCATGAGCAGTTCTTC. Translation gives CASSLMGHEQFF.

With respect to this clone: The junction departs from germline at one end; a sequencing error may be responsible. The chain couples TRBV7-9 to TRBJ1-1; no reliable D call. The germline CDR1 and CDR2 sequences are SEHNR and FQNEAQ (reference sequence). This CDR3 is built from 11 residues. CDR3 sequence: CASSLEGGLEF. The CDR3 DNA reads TGTGCCAGCAGCTTAGAGGGAGGGTTGGAGTTT.

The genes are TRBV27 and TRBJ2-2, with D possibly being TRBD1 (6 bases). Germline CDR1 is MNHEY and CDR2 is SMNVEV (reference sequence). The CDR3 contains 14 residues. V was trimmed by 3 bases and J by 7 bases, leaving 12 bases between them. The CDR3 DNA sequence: TGTGCCAGCAGTTTCAGGGGTCGGATCGGGGAGCTGTTTTTT. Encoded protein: CASSFRGRIGELFF.

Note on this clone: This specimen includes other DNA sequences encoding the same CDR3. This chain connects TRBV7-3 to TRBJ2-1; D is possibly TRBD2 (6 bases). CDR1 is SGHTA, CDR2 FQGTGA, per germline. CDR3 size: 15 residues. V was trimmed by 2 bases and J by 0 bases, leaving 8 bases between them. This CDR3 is CASSLDGGSYNEQFF. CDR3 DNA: TGTGCCAGCAGCTTAGACGGGGGCTCCTACAATGAGCAGTTCTTC.

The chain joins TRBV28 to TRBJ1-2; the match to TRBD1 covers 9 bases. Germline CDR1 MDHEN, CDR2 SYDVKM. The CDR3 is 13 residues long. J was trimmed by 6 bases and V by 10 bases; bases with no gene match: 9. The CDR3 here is CAIRDRAFHGYTF. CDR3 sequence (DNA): TGTGCCATTAGGGACAGGGCTTTTCATGGCTACACCTTC.

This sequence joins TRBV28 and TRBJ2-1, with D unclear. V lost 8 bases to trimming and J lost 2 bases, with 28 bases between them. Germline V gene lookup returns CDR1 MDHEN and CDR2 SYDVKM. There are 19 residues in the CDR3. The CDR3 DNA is TGTGCCAGCGTTCATCCCTTCCAGGCCCCCGGAGTAACCTACAATGAGCAGTTCTTC. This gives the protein CASVHPFQAPGVTYNEQFF.

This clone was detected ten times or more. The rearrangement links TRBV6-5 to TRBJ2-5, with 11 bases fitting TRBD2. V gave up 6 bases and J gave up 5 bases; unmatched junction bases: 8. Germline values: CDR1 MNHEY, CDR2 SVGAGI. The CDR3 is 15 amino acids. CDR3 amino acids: CASRDSGRGRETQYF. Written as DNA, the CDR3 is TGTGCCAGCAGGGATAGCGGGAGGGGCAGGGAGACCCAGTACTTC.

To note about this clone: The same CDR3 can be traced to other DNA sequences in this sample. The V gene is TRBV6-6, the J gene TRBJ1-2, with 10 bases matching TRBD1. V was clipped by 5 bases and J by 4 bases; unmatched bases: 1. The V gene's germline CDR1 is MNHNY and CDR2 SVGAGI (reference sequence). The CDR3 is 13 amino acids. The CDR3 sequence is CASSRQGAYGYTF. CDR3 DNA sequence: TGTGCCAGCAGTCGACAGGGGGCCTATGGCTACACCTTC.

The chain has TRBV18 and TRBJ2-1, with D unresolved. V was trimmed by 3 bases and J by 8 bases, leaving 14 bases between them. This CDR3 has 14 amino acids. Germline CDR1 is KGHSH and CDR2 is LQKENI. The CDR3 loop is CASSPGYPVHEQFF. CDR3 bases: TGTGCCAGCTCACCCGGCTACCCTGTCCATGAGCAGTTCTTC.

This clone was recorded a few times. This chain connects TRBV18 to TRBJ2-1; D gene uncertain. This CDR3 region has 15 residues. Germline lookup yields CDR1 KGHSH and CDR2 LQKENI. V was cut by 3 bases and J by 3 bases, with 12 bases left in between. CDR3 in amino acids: CASSPGDRSYNEQFF. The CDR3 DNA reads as TGTGCCAGCTCACCTGGGGATCGTAGCTACAATGAGCAGTTCTTC.

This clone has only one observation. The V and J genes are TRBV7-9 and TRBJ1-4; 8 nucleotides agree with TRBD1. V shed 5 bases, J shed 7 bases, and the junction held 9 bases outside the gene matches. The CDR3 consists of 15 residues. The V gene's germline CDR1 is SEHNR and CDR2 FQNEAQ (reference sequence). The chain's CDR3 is CASSAPYTGGEKLFF. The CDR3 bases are TGTGCCAGCAGCGCACCCTATACAGGGGGTGAAAAACTGTTTTTT.

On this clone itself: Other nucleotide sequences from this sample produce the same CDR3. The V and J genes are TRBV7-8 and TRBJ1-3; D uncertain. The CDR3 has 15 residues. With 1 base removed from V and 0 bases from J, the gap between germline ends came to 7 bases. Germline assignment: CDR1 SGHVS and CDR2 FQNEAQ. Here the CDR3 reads CASSLGTNSGNTIYF. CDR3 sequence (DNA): TGTGCCAGCAGCTTAGGGACGAACTCTGGAAACACCATATATTTT. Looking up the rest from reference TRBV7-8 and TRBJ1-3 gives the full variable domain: GAGVSQSPRYKVAKRGQDVALRCDPISGHVSLFWYQQALGQGPEFLTYFQNEAQLDKSGLPSDRFFAERPEGSVSTLKIQRTQQEDSAVYLCASSLGTNSGNTIYFGEGSWLTVV.

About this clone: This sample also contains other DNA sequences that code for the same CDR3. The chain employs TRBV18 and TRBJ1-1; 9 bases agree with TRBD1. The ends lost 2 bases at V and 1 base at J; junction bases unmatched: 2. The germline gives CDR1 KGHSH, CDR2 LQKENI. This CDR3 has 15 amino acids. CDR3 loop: CASSPRDRANTEAFF. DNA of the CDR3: TGTGCCAGCTCACCAAGGGACAGGGCGAACACTGAAGCTTTCTTT.

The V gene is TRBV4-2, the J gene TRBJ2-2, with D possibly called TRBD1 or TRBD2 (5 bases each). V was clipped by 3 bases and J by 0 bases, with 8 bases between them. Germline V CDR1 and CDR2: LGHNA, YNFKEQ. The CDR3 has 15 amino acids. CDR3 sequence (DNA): TGTGCCAGCAGCCAGGGACGGTCGAACACCGGGGAGCTGTTTTTT. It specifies CASSQGRSNTGELFF.